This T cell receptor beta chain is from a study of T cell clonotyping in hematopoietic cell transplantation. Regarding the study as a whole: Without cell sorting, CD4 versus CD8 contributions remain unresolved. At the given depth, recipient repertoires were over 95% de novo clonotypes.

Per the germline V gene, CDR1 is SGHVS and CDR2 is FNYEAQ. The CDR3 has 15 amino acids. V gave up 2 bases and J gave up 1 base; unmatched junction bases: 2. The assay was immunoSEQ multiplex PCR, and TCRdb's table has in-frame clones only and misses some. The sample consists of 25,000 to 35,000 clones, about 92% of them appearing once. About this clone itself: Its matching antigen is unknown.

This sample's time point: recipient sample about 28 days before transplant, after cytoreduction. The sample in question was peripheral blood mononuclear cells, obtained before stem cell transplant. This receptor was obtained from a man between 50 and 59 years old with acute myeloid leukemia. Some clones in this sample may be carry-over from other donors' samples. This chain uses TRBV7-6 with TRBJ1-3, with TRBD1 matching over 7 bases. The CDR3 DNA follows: TGTGCCAGCAGCTTAAGCAGGGGGTCTGGAAACACCATATATTTT. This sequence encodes CASSLSRGSGNTIYF.